Each of the 23 T cell receptor beta chains below was sequenced from the same sample in a study of blood T cell repertoires in COVID-19. Measured with immunoSEQ multiplex PCR; TCRdb has only the in-frame clones, and not every one. The sample has tens of thousands of clones, around 90% seen once. Sequenced input: peripheral blood. All receptors come from a man aged 40-50 years with COVID-19, enrolled during active disease.

This clone appeared a single time. The chain joins TRBV19 to TRBJ2-1; 11 nucleotides match TRBD1. The V gene end was trimmed by 6 bases and the J gene end by 4 bases; junction bases not matched to a gene: 2. This CDR3 has 14 amino acids. The V gene's germline CDR1 is LNHDA and CDR2 SQIVND (reference sequence). CDR3 in amino acids: CASSGTGGYNEQFF. CDR3 in DNA: TGTGCCAGTAGCGGGACAGGGGGGTACAATGAGCAGTTCTTC.

V is TRBV7-2 and J is TRBJ2-1, with TRBD2 identical over 12 bases. CDR1 and CDR2 (germline): SGHTA, FQGNSA. With V trimmed by 5 bases and J by 9 bases, 8 bases remained unmatched. The CDR3 loop spans 15 amino acids. The CDR3 bases are TGTGCCAGCAGCCCTAGCGGGGGGGCCGGGGGTGAGCAGTTCTTC. This gives the protein CASSPSGGAGGEQFF.

The gene calls are TRBV19 and TRBJ1-2; 9 bases line up with TRBD1. Germline CDR1 and CDR2: LNHDA and SQIVND (reference sequence). This CDR3 region has 14 residues. The V and J ends lost 5 bases and 7 bases, in that order; junction bases with no gene match: 8. CDR3 region: CASSSKQGAPGYTF. Here the CDR3 DNA reads TGTGCCAGTAGTTCAAAACAGGGGGCGCCTGGCTACACCTTC.

The count of this clone is one. The chain couples TRBV18 to TRBJ2-7; 7 bases line up with TRBD2. The V and J ends lost 4 bases and 0 bases, in that order; junction bases with no gene match: 6. Germline CDR1 KGHSH, CDR2 LQKENI. CDR3 length equals 15 residues. The CDR3 nucleotides read TGTGCCAGCTCACTTCTTTCGGGGGGCTCCTACGAGCAGTACTTC. This sequence encodes CASSLLSGGSYEQYF.

The chain couples TRBV30 to TRBJ1-1; 8 bases match TRBD1. The ends lost 5 bases at V and 1 base at J; junction bases unmatched: 0. This CDR3 has 12 residues. CDR1 is GTSNPN and CDR2 is SVGIG in the germline V gene (reference sequence). The CDR3 protein is CAWGTGNTEAFF. In nucleotides, the CDR3 is TGTGCCTGGGGGACAGGGAACACTGAAGCTTTCTTT.

The sample holds one count of this clone. V usage is TRBV9 and J usage is TRBJ1-6, with a weak D call TRBD1 (6 bases). The CDR3 is 16 residues long. The V gene lost 0 bases and the J gene lost 10 bases, with 17 bases spanning the gap. Germline lookup yields CDR1 SGDLS and CDR2 YYNGEE. This chain's CDR3 is CASSVEVDSSKSPLHF. In DNA, the CDR3 is TGTGCCAGCAGCGTAGAGGTGGACAGCTCGAAATCACCCCTCCACTTT.

This clone was recorded once. This chain connects TRBV6-6 to TRBJ1-1, with TRBD1 matching 7 bases. The CDR3 loop spans 15 amino acids. Germline CDR1 and CDR2: MNHNY and SVGAGI (reference sequence). The junction had 8 bases not matched to a gene; V was cut back by 2 bases and J by 5 bases. In DNA, the CDR3 is TGTGCCAGCAGTTACCGGGCAGGGGGTAATACTGAAGCTTTCTTT. Residues: CASSYRAGGNTEAFF.

The V gene is TRBV7-9, the J gene TRBJ2-7; 7 bases line up with TRBD1. Trimming at V came to 5 bases and at J to 2 bases, leaving 6 bases not matched to a gene. The CDR3 is 14 amino acids. Germline V CDR1 and CDR2: SEHNR, FQNEAQ (reference sequence). This CDR3 reads CASSPPQGAYEQYF. The CDR3 DNA follows: TGTGCCAGCAGCCCACCTCAGGGGGCCTACGAGCAGTACTTC.

The V gene is TRBV27, the J gene TRBJ2-6; D is uncertain. V lost 5 bases, J lost 2 bases, and 10 bases lay in between. The CDR3 is made up of 15 amino acids. Looked up from germline, CDR1 is MNHEY and CDR2 is SMNVEV (reference sequence). The CDR3 sequence: CASSPYTPGANVLTF. CDR3 DNA: TGTGCCAGCAGTCCTTACACACCTGGGGCCAACGTCCTGACTTTC.

The chain carries TRBV6-5 and TRBJ2-1; D is possibly TRBD2 (5 bases). CDR1 and CDR2 (germline): MNHEY, SVGAGI. There are 12 residues in the CDR3. V gave up 11 bases and J gave up 8 bases, with 16 bases separating them. CDR3 nucleotides: TGTGCCGCCCGAGGGTGGGGAGATGAGCAGTTCTTC. It encodes CAARGWGDEQFF.

Here the CDR3 DNA reads TGTGCCAGCAGTCCCGGGAGGCCTAAAGAGACCCAGTACTTC. Protein sequence: CASSPGRPKETQYF. The V and J genes are TRBV21-1 and TRBJ2-5; the table names TRBD2, a call not compared with the DNA. TRBV21-1 is designated a pseudogene. The CDR3 is 14 residues long.

V and J are TRBV6-5 and TRBJ2-7; 8 bases are shared with TRBD2. This CDR3 has 14 residues. Per germline, CDR1 MNHEY and CDR2 SVGAGI. Losses at the gene ends were 6 bases for V and 2 bases for J; bases not matched to a gene: 6. The CDR3 region is CASSPGTRPYEQYF. In DNA, the CDR3 is TGTGCCAGCAGCCCCGGGACTAGACCCTACGAGCAGTACTTC.

This clone was observed a handful of times. The chain couples TRBV7-7 to TRBJ2-2; D unclear. Germline V gene data show CDR1 as SSHAT and CDR2 as FNYEAQ (reference sequence). V was cut by 1 base and J by 2 bases, with 8 bases left in between. The CDR3 extends over 15 amino acids. The CDR3 DNA sequence: TGTGCCAGCAGCTTAGTTAGCACCAACACCGGGGAGCTGTTTTTT. It codes for CASSLVSTNTGELFF.

The V call is TRBV13, the J call TRBJ2-7; 13 bases match TRBD2. The junction had 2 bases not matched to a gene; V was cut back by 5 bases and J by 1 base. The CDR3 spans 15 residues. The V gene's germline CDR1 is PRHDT and CDR2 FYEKMQ (reference sequence). The CDR3: CASSRGLAGSYEQYF. The CDR3 DNA reads TGTGCCAGCAGCCGGGGACTAGCGGGGTCCTACGAGCAGTACTTC.

The V gene is TRBV6-5, the J gene TRBJ2-1; TRBD2 matches 9 bases. The CDR3 extends over 15 amino acids. The germline V gene has CDR1 MNHEY and CDR2 SVGAGI. The J segment lost 2 bases and the V segment lost 6 bases, leaving 5 bases of the junction unmatched. CDR3 residues: CASSGGLAPYNEQFF. Written as DNA, the CDR3 is TGTGCCAGCAGCGGGGGACTAGCCCCCTACAATGAGCAGTTCTTC.

This rearrangement joins TRBV5-1 to TRBJ1-4, with TRBD1 as a possible D gene (5 bases). This CDR3 spans 14 amino acids. Trimming pared 3 bases from V and 8 bases from J, leaving 14 bases between. Germline CDR1 and CDR2: SGHRS and YFSETQ. The CDR3 loop reads CASSSTGGEEKLFF. In nucleotides, the CDR3 is TGCGCCAGCAGCTCTACTGGGGGGGAGGAAAAACTGTTTTTT. The complete variable domain, with remaining parts taken from reference TRBV5-1 and TRBJ1-4, reads KAGVTQTPRYLIKTRGQQVTLSCSPISGHRSVSWYQQTPGQGLQFLFEYFSETQRNKGNFPGRFSGRQFSNSRSEMNVSTLELGDSALYLCASSSTGGEEKLFFGSGTQLSVL.

Comment on this clone: This sample also contains other DNA sequences that code for the same CDR3. The rearrangement uses TRBV5-1 and TRBJ2-2; D remains ambiguous. CDR1 is SGHRS, CDR2 YFSETQ, per germline. Trimming left V 0 bases short and J 1 base short, with 4 bases between. CDR3 length: 14 residues. CDR3 region: CASSLGQNTGELFF. CDR3 bases: TGCGCCAGCAGCTTGGGACAGAACACCGGGGAGCTGTTTTTT.

The chain recombines TRBV14 with TRBJ1-2, with TRBD1 as a possible D gene (5 bases). This CDR3 has 18 amino acids. Germline CDR1 and CDR2: SGHDN and FVKESK. Trimming shortened V by 4 bases and J by 0 bases, and 21 bases separated the two germline ends. The CDR3 loop is CASSLPRGGPEPNYGYTF. DNA for the CDR3: TGTGCCAGCAGCCTCCCTCGGGGGGGTCCGGAACCTAACTATGGCTACACCTTC. Looking up the rest from reference TRBV14 and TRBJ1-2 gives the full variable domain: EAGVTQFPSHSVIEKGQTVTLRCDPISGHDNLYWYRRVMGKEIKFLLHFVKESKQDESGMPNNRFLAERTGGTYSTLKVQPAELEDSGVYFCASSLPRGGPEPNYGYTFGSGTRLTVV.

The chain employs TRBV7-2 and TRBJ1-1; D uncertain. V was shortened by 4 bases and J by 8 bases, with 14 bases between the two germline ends. There are 13 residues in the CDR3. The V gene's germline CDR1 is SGHTA and CDR2 FQGNSA. The CDR3 DNA is TGTGCCAGCAGCTGGAGCAGCCGGGTCGAAGCTTTCTTT. It specifies CASSWSSRVEAFF.

A word on this clone: The germline gene is not matched at one end of the junction; a read error may be the cause. The chain links TRBV10-2 to TRBJ1-1; the match to TRBD1 covers 7 bases. The germline V gene has CDR1 WSHSY and CDR2 SAAADI. This CDR3 spans 13 amino acids. Written as DNA, the CDR3 is TGCACCAGCGGCAGTAGGGGGCGATCGGAAGCTTTCTTT. Translating it yields CTSGSRGRSEAFF.

The chain couples TRBV2 to TRBJ1-4; tentatively, D is TRBD1 (6 bases). Trimming removed 6 bases from V and 7 bases from J, with 21 bases in between. CDR1 SNHLY and CDR2 FYNNEI come from the germline V gene. The CDR3 is made up of 16 amino acids. Written as DNA, the CDR3 is TGTGCCAGCAGGGCCGGGACATTCGCCGAGGGTGAAAAACTGTTTTTT. Translating it yields CASRAGTFAEGEKLFF.

Comments on this clone: Its ends do not fully match the called genes, so a read error is possible. The chain joins TRBV3-1 (or the pseudogene TRBV3-2) to TRBJ1-5; D is uncertain. Germline V gene data show CDR1 as LGHDT and CDR2 as YNNKEL (reference sequence). This CDR3 comprises 14 residues. CDR3 bases: TGTGCCAGCAGCACCGTTTTGGGCAACCAGCCCCAGCATTTT. Translating gives CASSTVLGNQPQHF.

The table lists this clone with a count of one. The chain combines TRBV7-6 with TRBJ2-7; D may be TRBD1 or TRBD2 (5 bases each). The V end was cut by 5 bases, the J end by 0 bases, with 20 bases between. CDR1 is SGHVS, CDR2 FNYEAQ, per germline. The length of the CDR3 is 17 residues. This chain's CDR3 is CASSLGLRQTSSYEQYF. In DNA form, the CDR3 reads TGTGCCAGCAGCCTAGGACTGAGACAGACGAGCTCCTACGAGCAGTACTTC.